This TCR beta chain is drawn from a study of T cells in Graves' hyperthyroidism and ophthalmopathy. This clonotype appeared many times. If no ophthalmopathy progression occurred within 18 months, Graves' hyperthyroidism was stable. CDR3 length: 15 amino acids. V shed 1 base and J 4 bases; nucleotides not matched to a gene: 5. Germline CDR1 reads MDHEN; CDR2 reads SYDVKM. Amplified regions were TCR beta CDR3 sequences from RNA transcripts. TCR CDR3 underwent first-round RT-PCR with the HTBI primer set. Via MiXCR, TCRdb re-called the multiplex PCR reads, giving one row per CDR3 protein. The table lists about 520,000 distinct CDR3 sequences, less than 25% of them singletons.

What was sequenced was blood. The sequence was obtained from a man younger than 30 with Graves' hyperthyroidism. This chain uses TRBV28 with TRBJ2-5; TRBD2 aligns across 8 bases. The CDR3 sequence: CASSLLGLGLETQYF. The CDR3 bases are TGTGCCAGCAGTTTATTGGGACTAGGTCTAGAGACCCAGTACTTC.